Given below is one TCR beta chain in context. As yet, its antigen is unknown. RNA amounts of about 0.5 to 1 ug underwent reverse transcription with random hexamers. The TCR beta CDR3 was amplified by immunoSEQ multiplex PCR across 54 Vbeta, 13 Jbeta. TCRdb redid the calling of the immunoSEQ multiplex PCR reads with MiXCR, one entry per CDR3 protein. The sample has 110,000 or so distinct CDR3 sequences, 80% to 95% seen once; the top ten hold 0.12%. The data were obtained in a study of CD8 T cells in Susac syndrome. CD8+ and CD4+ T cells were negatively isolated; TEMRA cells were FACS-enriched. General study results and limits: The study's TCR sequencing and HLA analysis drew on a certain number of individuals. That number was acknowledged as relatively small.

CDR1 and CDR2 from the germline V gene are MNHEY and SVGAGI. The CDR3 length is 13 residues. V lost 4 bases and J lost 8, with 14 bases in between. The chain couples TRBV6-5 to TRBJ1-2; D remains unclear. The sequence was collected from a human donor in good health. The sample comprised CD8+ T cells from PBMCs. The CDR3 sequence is CASSLPSFFGYTF. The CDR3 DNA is TGTGCCAGCAGTTTACCCTCTTTTTTCGGCTACACCTTC.